The 18 T cell receptor beta chains reported below all come from one sample, sequenced in a study of cytomegalovirus exposure and HLA in healthy donors. Amplification used 60 Vbeta primers and 13 Jbeta primers. Assay: immunoSEQ multiplex PCR; the TCRdb copy retains only in-frame clones and omits some. The table has some 120,000 clones, around 70% seen once. The specimen was PBMCs. The receptors were gathered from a woman aged 40 to 50 in good health and CMV-seronegative.

The genes are TRBV7-2 and TRBJ1-5, with D possibly being TRBD1 (5 bases). The CDR3 loop spans 13 amino acids. V was trimmed by 7 bases and J by 1 base, leaving 8 bases between them. Germline CDR1 is SGHTA and CDR2 is FQGNSA. Here the CDR3 DNA reads TGTGCCAGCACAAGACAGAGCAATCAGCCCCAGCATTTT. This codes for CASTRQSNQPQHF.

This chain links TRBV19 with TRBJ2-5, with TRBD2 identical over 12 bases. J was trimmed by 4 bases and V by 3 bases; bases with no gene match: 12. The CDR3 contains 18 residues. The germline CDR1 and CDR2 sequences are LNHDA and SQIVND (reference sequence). CDR3 residues: CASSMTSGGFPRGETQYF. The CDR3 DNA reads TGTGCCAGTAGTATGACTAGCGGGGGCTTCCCGCGGGGAGAGACCCAGTACTTC.

This chain connects TRBV6-4 to TRBJ2-3, with 7 bases that match TRBD1. The V gene end was trimmed by 0 bases and the J gene end by 2 bases; junction bases not matched to a gene: 2. Germline-derived CDR1 and CDR2 are MRHNA and SNTAGT. This CDR3 contains 15 residues. The CDR3 is CASSDSGTATDTQYF. The CDR3 DNA follows: TGTGCCAGCAGTGACTCGGGGACAGCCACAGATACGCAGTATTTT.

The chain recombines TRBV6-1 with TRBJ2-5; possible D gene TRBD1, 5 bases. CDR1 is MNHNS and CDR2 is SASEGT in the germline V gene. Trimming removed 4 bases from V and 4 bases from J, with 13 bases in between. The CDR3 runs to 14 residues. CDR3 amino acids: CASSVQGFGETQYF. CDR3 DNA: TGTGCCAGCAGTGTCCAGGGATTCGGAGAGACCCAGTACTTC.

This clone was seen only a few times. The chain uses TRBV28 and TRBJ1-3; 7 bases match TRBD1. The CDR3 loop spans 14 amino acids. Trimming took 5 bases from V and 4 from J; bases not matched to a gene: 5. The germline V gene encodes CDR1 MDHEN and CDR2 SYDVKM. The DNA for the CDR3 is TGTGCCAGCAGTGTCGACAGGGTCGGAAACACCATATATTTT. The encoded protein is CASSVDRVGNTIYF.

This rearrangement joins TRBV11-1 to TRBJ1-4, with D possibly matching TRBD1 (5 bases). The ends were cut back, 5 bases at V and 6 bases at J, with 19 bases in the middle. CDR1 is SGHAT, CDR2 FQDESV, per germline (reference sequence). This CDR3 is built from 16 residues. The CDR3 here is CASSPGRVAGYEKLFF. CDR3 DNA sequence: TGTGCCAGCAGCCCGGGGCGAGTTGCGGGGTATGAAAAACTGTTTTTT. Looking up the rest from reference TRBV11-1 and TRBJ1-4 gives the full variable domain: EAEVAQSPRYKITEKSQAVAFWCDPISGHATLYWYRQILGQGPELLVQFQDESVVDDSQLPKDRFSAERLKGVDSTLKIQPAELGDSAMYLCASSPGRVAGYEKLFFGSGTQLSVL.

The chain carries TRBV7-7 and TRBJ2-7; 7 bases are a match to TRBD1. The V segment lost 5 bases and the J segment 2 bases; nucleotides outside the gene matches: 3. The length of the CDR3 is 13 residues. Germline CDR1 is SSHAT and CDR2 is FNYEAQ (reference sequence). Here the CDR3 reads CASSLDRAYEQYF. CDR3 nucleotide sequence: TGTGCCAGCAGCCTAGACAGGGCCTACGAGCAGTACTTC. Filled out from reference TRBV7-7 and TRBJ2-7, the complete variable domain reads GAGVSQSPRYKVTKRGQDVTLRCDPISSHATLYWYQQALGQGPEFLTYFNYEAQPDKSGLPSDRFSAERPEGSISTLTIQRTEQRDSAMYRCASSLDRAYEQYFGPGTRLTVT.

V and J are TRBV5-6 and TRBJ1-4, with 9 bases aligning to TRBD1. V shed 4 bases, J shed 7 bases, and the junction held 8 bases outside the gene matches. CDR1 and CDR2 from the germline V gene are SGHDT and YYEEEE. The CDR3 sequence is 15 residues long. CDR3 DNA: TGTGCCAGCAGCCTCGGACAGGGGAGGGCTGAAAAACTGTTTTTT. Translating it yields CASSLGQGRAEKLFF.

The V and J genes are TRBV13 and TRBJ1-2; D is unclear. Trimming pared 3 bases from V and 5 bases from J, leaving 7 bases between. Germline V gene data show CDR1 as PRHDT and CDR2 as FYEKMQ (reference sequence). The CDR3 is 12 residues long. The chain's CDR3 is CASSFGGYGYTF. The CDR3 DNA follows: TGTGCCAGCAGCTTCGGAGGGTATGGCTACACCTTC.

There are a few counts of this clone. The chain couples TRBV4-3 to TRBJ1-6; 7 bases match TRBD1. V gave up 0 bases and J gave up 0 bases; unmatched junction bases: 5. Germline CDR1 reads LGHNA; CDR2 reads YSLEER. This CDR3 contains 18 residues. The CDR3 bases are TGCGCCAGCAGCCAAGACGGGACAGAGAGCTCCTATAATTCACCCCTCCACTTT. Translated, it gives CASSQDGTESSYNSPLHF.

This chain uses TRBV7-9 with TRBJ2-3, with D maybe TRBD2 (6 bases). Germline V CDR1 and CDR2: SEHNR, FQNEAQ (reference sequence). The CDR3 runs 16 residues. The V end was cut by 5 bases, the J end by 4 bases, with 19 bases between. The CDR3 loop is CASSIPRPGLADTQYF. For the CDR3, the DNA is TGTGCCAGCAGCATCCCCAGACCGGGACTGGCAGATACGCAGTATTTT.

This clone was observed once. The genes are TRBV4-3 and TRBJ2-7, with a weak D call TRBD1 (5 bases). The ends were cut back, 0 bases at V and 4 bases at J, with 16 bases in the middle. The CDR3 totals 16 residues. Germline V gene lookup returns CDR1 LGHNA and CDR2 YSLEER. In DNA, the CDR3 is TGCGCCAGCAGCCAAGATAGGGGAAGGGGTACTTACGAGCAGTACTTC. Translating it yields CASSQDRGRGTYEQYF.

J is TRBJ2-7 and V is TRBV19; 7 nucleotides match TRBD2. V shed 3 bases, J shed 7 bases, and the junction held 9 bases outside the gene matches. Germline CDR1 reads LNHDA; CDR2 reads SQIVND (reference sequence). This CDR3 is 14 amino acids long. The CDR3, as DNA: TGTGCCAGTAGTATTGGGGAGGGCCTCGGGGAGCAGTACTTC. Translating it yields CASSIGEGLGEQYF.

This clone was picked up a small number of times. The chain links TRBV4-3 to TRBJ1-1; no clear D gene. V dropped 0 bases and J dropped 7 bases, with 9 bases sitting between them. In germline, CDR1 is LGHNA, CDR2 YSLEER. This CDR3 has 13 residues. DNA for the CDR3: TGCGCCAGCAGCCAAGAAAGAGGGCGTGAAGCTTTCTTT. Amino acids: CASSQERGREAFF.

The J gene is TRBJ1-2, the V gene TRBV29-1; D is perhaps TRBD1 (5 bases). Deletions cut 3 bases from V and 4 bases from J, with 12 bases between. The V gene's germline CDR1 is SQVTM and CDR2 ANQGSEA. This CDR3 has 13 residues. CDR3 sequence: CSVDGGYSYGYTF. CDR3 sequence (DNA): TGCAGCGTTGACGGGGGGTATAGCTATGGCTACACCTTC.

The chain joins TRBV7-8 to TRBJ1-5, with TRBD1 matching 7 bases. V gave up 4 bases and J gave up 5 bases; unmatched junction bases: 17. This CDR3 is built from 18 residues. Germline assignment: CDR1 SGHVS and CDR2 FQNEAQ. The CDR3 bases are TGTGCCAGCAGCTATAGAGTTCTGAGGGGGCGGAGGGATCAGCCCCAGCATTTT. Translation: CASSYRVLRGRRDQPQHF.

The chain is built from TRBV10-3 and TRBJ1-6, with TRBD1 matching 8 bases. V lost 3 bases and J lost 10; bases outside the gene matches: 8. Germline assignment: CDR1 ENHRY and CDR2 SYGVKD. CDR3 length equals 15 residues. CDR3 in amino acids: CAISDGQGKGSPLHF. As DNA, the CDR3 is TGTGCCATCAGTGACGGACAGGGAAAAGGATCACCCCTCCACTTT.

This chain connects TRBV14 to TRBJ1-2, with TRBD1 matching over 7 bases. Germline V gene lookup returns CDR1 SGHDN and CDR2 FVKESK. The trim removed 1 base at V and 11 bases at J, leaving 7 bases unmatched. The CDR3 is made up of 13 amino acids. CDR3 sequence: CASSQVVNRGYTF. CDR3 nucleotide sequence: TGTGCCAGCAGCCAAGTAGTAAACAGGGGTTACACCTTC.